The 30 T cell receptor beta chains given below trace back to one sample, sequenced in a study of cytomegalovirus exposure and HLA in healthy donors. Primers included in the PCR were 60 Vbeta and 13 Jbeta primers. Clones were sequenced by immunoSEQ multiplex PCR, and TCRdb holds only the in-frame ones, with some missing. Among approximately 100,000 clones listed, over 65% were seen once. Sample: PBMCs. Receptors were obtained from a female donor in good health and CMV-seronegative.

V usage is TRBV7-2 and J usage is TRBJ2-3; D uncertain. This CDR3 contains 14 residues. CDR1 is SGHTA and CDR2 is FQGNSA in the germline V gene. V was clipped by 1 base and J by 2 bases, with 7 bases between them. CDR3 region: CASSLVSNTDTQYF. CDR3 in DNA: TGTGCCAGCAGCTTAGTTTCTAACACAGATACGCAGTATTTT.

This chain links TRBV10-3 with TRBJ2-3; D gene ambiguous. The germline V and J ends were trimmed by 3 bases and 1 base, with 8 bases remaining between them. The germline CDR1 and CDR2 sequences are ENHRY and SYGVKD. The CDR3 is 14 amino acids. The CDR3 DNA sequence: TGTGCCATCAGTGAATCGCAGGGCACAGATACGCAGTATTTT. Amino acid sequence: CAISESQGTDTQYF.

The chain couples TRBV6-6 to TRBJ1-4; D is ambiguous. Deletions cut 5 bases from V and 2 bases from J, with 9 bases between. There are 14 residues in the CDR3. Looked up from germline, CDR1 is MNHNY and CDR2 is SVGAGI (reference sequence). CDR3 sequence: CASSKRGTNEKLFF. CDR3 DNA: TGTGCCAGCAGTAAACGAGGGACTAATGAAAAACTGTTTTTT.

A few counts support this clone. This chain links TRBV6-1 with TRBJ1-2; possible D gene TRBD1, 5 bases. The CDR3 runs to 14 residues. Germline-derived CDR1 and CDR2 are MNHNS and SASEGT. Between the trimmed V and J ends, which lost 1 base and 4 bases, there was a span of 10 bases. CDR3 amino acids: CASSEGQGGYGYTF. The CDR3 bases are TGTGCCAGCAGTGAAGGGCAGGGAGGCTATGGCTACACCTTC.

The chain links TRBV2 to TRBJ2-7; TRBD2 matches 10 bases. The CDR3 is 12 residues long. Germline V gene data show CDR1 as SNHLY and CDR2 as FYNNEI. V dropped 10 bases and J dropped 5; count of bases not matched to a gene: 5. The CDR3 DNA is TGTGCCACGATCGGGACTAGCGACGAGCAGTACTTC. Translated: CATIGTSDEQYF.

V usage is TRBV7-9 and J usage is TRBJ2-2; no clear D gene. Trimming pared 2 bases from V and 8 bases from J, leaving 15 bases between. Per germline, CDR1 SEHNR and CDR2 FQNEAQ (reference sequence). This CDR3 spans 15 amino acids. CDR3 DNA: TGTGCCAGCAGCTTACCCACCCTGAGGATGGGGGAGCTGTTTTTT. It encodes CASSLPTLRMGELFF. Drawing the rest from reference TRBV7-9 and TRBJ2-2, the complete variable domain is DTGVSQNPRHKITKRGQNVTFRCDPISEHNRLYWYRQTLGQGPEFLTYFQNEAQLEKSRLLSDRFSAERPKGSFSTLEIQRTEQGDSAMYLCASSLPTLRMGELFFGEGSRLTVL.

In this sample, this clone turned up a few times. V is TRBV5-4 and J is TRBJ1-6; the D is unclear. This CDR3 is 14 amino acids long. Germline lookup yields CDR1 SGHNT and CDR2 YYREEE (reference sequence). V was clipped by 1 base and J by 4 bases, with 6 bases between them. The CDR3 loop is CASSLSVYNSPLHF. DNA of the CDR3: TGTGCCAGCAGCTTGAGCGTGTATAATTCACCCCTCCACTTT.

This clone was seen only a few times. The gene calls are TRBV25-1 and TRBJ1-2, with a tentative D call TRBD1 (5 bases). V lost 2 bases and J 4 bases, leaving 8 bases between the germline ends. The CDR3 totals 13 residues. Germline V gene data show CDR1 as MGHDK and CDR2 as SYGVNS. For the CDR3, the DNA is TGTGCCAGCAGTGAAATAGGGGCCTATGGCTACACCTTC. Encoded protein: CASSEIGAYGYTF.

This clone was recorded a few times. This chain links TRBV27 with TRBJ2-1; D not resolved. Looked up from germline, CDR1 is MNHEY and CDR2 is SMNVEV (reference sequence). Trimming removed 5 bases from V and 9 bases from J, with 11 bases in between. This CDR3 contains 12 residues. The CDR3: CASSRAESEQFF. The CDR3 DNA follows: TGTGCCAGCAGTAGAGCTGAGAGTGAGCAGTTCTTC.

CDR3 nucleotides: TGTGCCAGCAGCATCTCCGGGACAGGATCCTACGAGCAGTACTTC. Translation: CASSISGTGSYEQYF. The rearrangement links TRBV5-6 to TRBJ2-7, with 8 bases lining up with TRBD1. Germline assignment: CDR1 SGHDT and CDR2 YYEEEE. The ends lost 4 bases at V and 1 base at J; junction bases unmatched: 7. The CDR3 sequence is 15 residues long.

V usage is TRBV7-9 and J usage is TRBJ1-3; D gene uncertain. The germline V gene encodes CDR1 SEHNR and CDR2 FQNEAQ (reference sequence). Between the trimmed V and J ends, which lost 1 base and 0 bases, there was a span of 4 bases. CDR3 length: 14 residues. The CDR3 is CASSLDSSGNTIYF. CDR3 sequence (DNA): TGTGCCAGCAGCTTAGACAGCTCTGGAAACACCATATATTTT.

The genes are TRBV11-2 and TRBJ1-1; D gene unclear. V gave up 1 base and J gave up 0 bases, with 9 bases separating them. Germline assignment: CDR1 SGHAT and CDR2 FQNNGV. This CDR3 spans 15 amino acids. The CDR3 loop is CASSLVTSMNTEAFF. The CDR3 DNA reads TGTGCCAGCAGCTTAGTCACATCGATGAACACTGAAGCTTTCTTT.

This clone was recorded a few times. J is TRBJ1-5 and V is TRBV5-6; 9 positions match TRBD1. The CDR3 loop spans 16 amino acids. V shed 2 bases, J shed 3 bases, and the junction held 6 bases outside the gene matches. Germline V CDR1 and CDR2: SGHDT, YYEEEE. CDR3 sequence: CASSFGTGRNNQPQHF. The DNA for the CDR3 is TGTGCCAGCAGCTTTGGGACAGGGAGGAACAATCAGCCCCAGCATTTT.

The gene calls are TRBV2 and TRBJ1-3, with D perhaps matching TRBD1 (5 bases). The CDR3 length is 14 residues. CDR1 is SNHLY, CDR2 FYNNEI, per germline. Trimming removed 6 bases from V and 2 bases from J, with 11 bases in between. The CDR3, as DNA: TGTGCCAGCAGACGGGGGAGCCCTGGAAACACCATATATTTT. Amino acid sequence: CASRRGSPGNTIYF.

The chain has TRBV29-1 and TRBJ2-3; 7 positions match TRBD1. J lost 3 bases, V lost 0 bases, and 9 bases had no gene match. This CDR3 region has 16 residues. CDR1 is SQVTM and CDR2 is ANQGSEA in the germline V gene. CDR3 DNA sequence: TGCAGCGTTGAAGATTCTAGGGGGCAGGGAACAGATACGCAGTATTTT. Amino acid sequence: CSVEDSRGQGTDTQYF.

The chain employs TRBV4-3 and TRBJ2-7; D is unresolved. Germline V CDR1 and CDR2: LGHNA, YSLEER. The CDR3 has 15 amino acids. Trimming pared 0 bases from V and 3 bases from J, leaving 12 bases between. CDR3 sequence (DNA): TGCGCCAGCAGCCAAGATTCGGTTCTTAACTACGAGCAGTACTTC. Its translation: CASSQDSVLNYEQYF.

V usage is TRBV21-1 and J usage is TRBJ2-7; the D call TRBD2 from the table was never checked on the DNA. TRBV21-1 is recorded as a pseudogene. CDR3 size: 16 residues. As DNA, the CDR3 is TGTGCCAGCAGCAAACACCCCCGACTAGTCACGTACGAGCAGTACTTC. Translation: CASSKHPRLVTYEQYF.

This clone was seen only once. This sequence joins TRBV7-8 and TRBJ1-4; a possible D gene is TRBD1 (5 bases). Trimming took 1 base from V and 4 from J, leaving 13 bases between them. Germline CDR1 is SGHVS and CDR2 is FQNEAQ. The CDR3 length is 16 residues. The CDR3 DNA sequence: TGTGCCAGCAGCTTAGAGTACGCAGGGTATAATGAAAAACTGTTTTTT. This gives the protein CASSLEYAGYNEKLFF.

This clone was detected once. The J gene is TRBJ1-2, the V gene TRBV10-3; D gene ambiguous. CDR1 is ENHRY, CDR2 SYGVKD, per germline. V lost 0 bases and J lost 2, with 13 bases in between. The length of the CDR3 is 16 residues. Written as DNA, the CDR3 is TGTGCCATCAGTGAGTCTTTCGATCGTGCGAACTATGGCTACACCTTC. Translation gives CAISESFDRANYGYTF.

The chain couples TRBV30 to TRBJ2-1, with 8 nucleotides matching TRBD2. Trimming at V came to 4 bases and at J to 9 bases, leaving 11 bases not matched to a gene. This CDR3 comprises 14 residues. Germline CDR1 and CDR2: GTSNPN and SVGIG (reference sequence). CDR3 sequence (DNA): TGTGCCTGGACCATCGGGGGGGGGAAGGGTGAGCAGTTCTTC. Translation gives CAWTIGGGKGEQFF.

CDR3 in DNA: TGTGCCATCAGGGACAGGGGACTGAACACTGAAGCTTTCTTT. Translating gives CAIRDRGLNTEAFF. The rearrangement joins TRBV10-3 to TRBJ1-1, with 9 bases fitting TRBD1. V trimming: 6 bases; J trimming: 0 bases; junction bases outside the gene matches: 2. The CDR3 extends over 14 amino acids. In germline, CDR1 is ENHRY, CDR2 SYGVKD.

The V call is TRBV5-4, the J call TRBJ2-1; 11 positions match TRBD2. CDR3 length: 16 residues. CDR1 SGHNT and CDR2 YYREEE come from the germline V gene (reference sequence). Losses at the gene ends were 4 bases for V and 4 bases for J; bases not matched to a gene: 7. This CDR3 reads CASSQILAGGYNEQFF. The DNA for the CDR3 is TGTGCCAGCAGCCAAATCCTAGCGGGGGGTTACAATGAGCAGTTCTTC.

The gene calls are TRBV21-1 and TRBJ2-2; the D call of TRBD1 is as the table states it, not checked on the DNA. TRBV21-1 is flagged as a pseudogene. This CDR3 has 16 residues. CDR3 in amino acids: CASSRTGGFDTGELFF. CDR3 bases: TGTGCCAGCAGCAGAACAGGGGGCTTCGACACCGGGGAGCTGTTTTTT.

The V call is TRBV2, the J call TRBJ1-6; D is undetermined. The V end was cut by 1 base, the J end by 7 bases, with 11 bases between. This CDR3 region has 15 residues. The V gene's germline CDR1 is SNHLY and CDR2 FYNNEI. In DNA, the CDR3 is TGTGCCAGCAGTGAAGAGGCAGGTGTAAATTCACCCCTCCACTTT. It encodes CASSEEAGVNSPLHF.

This clone turned up a few times. The chain is built from TRBV6-5 and TRBJ1-1; D remains ambiguous. This CDR3 is built from 13 residues. CDR1 is MNHEY, CDR2 SVGAGI, per germline. V was pared by 4 bases and J by 2 bases, with 8 bases between. The CDR3 is CASSLGTNTEAFF. The DNA of the CDR3 is TGTGCCAGCAGTTTGGGCACCAACACTGAAGCTTTCTTT.

V usage is TRBV21-1 and J usage is TRBJ2-1; the table's TRBD2 call for D was not verified on the DNA. TRBV21-1 is classified as a pseudogene. The CDR3 is 16 residues long. DNA for the CDR3: TGTGCCAGCAGCAAAGCCACGGGATGCTCCTACAATGAGCAGTTCTTC. Translating gives CASSKATGCSYNEQFF.

The chain carries TRBV2 and TRBJ1-3; the D gene is possibly TRBD1 (6 bases). This CDR3 is 15 amino acids long. Trimming cost V 6 bases and J 1 base, with 13 bases left between them. Germline CDR1 is SNHLY and CDR2 is FYNNEI. The CDR3 spells CASRSGVFSGNTIYF. The CDR3 DNA reads TGTGCCAGCAGATCAGGGGTTTTTTCTGGAAACACCATATATTTT.

The rearrangement uses TRBV6-6 and TRBJ2-3; 7 bases line up with TRBD2. The CDR3 extends over 16 amino acids. Germline CDR1 is MNHNY and CDR2 is SVGAGI (reference sequence). The V segment lost 7 bases and the J segment 3 bases; nucleotides outside the gene matches: 13. The DNA of the CDR3 is TGTGCCAGCACCTATACCGGGACTAACCCTACAGATACGCAGTATTTT. This sequence encodes CASTYTGTNPTDTQYF.

V usage is TRBV7-9 and J usage is TRBJ2-1; TRBD2 matches at 7 bases. This CDR3 is 12 amino acids long. Germline V CDR1 and CDR2: SEHNR, FQNEAQ (reference sequence). The J segment lost 10 bases and the V segment lost 6 bases, leaving 6 bases of the junction unmatched. CDR3 nucleotides: TGTGCCAGCAGTGCAGGCGGGAGAGAGCAGTTCTTC. Amino acid sequence: CASSAGGREQFF.

The CDR3 nucleotides read TGTGCCAGCAGCCCACACCAGGGGGCGACAGATACGCAGTATTTT. Its translation: CASSPHQGATDTQYF. The rearrangement links TRBV7-8 to TRBJ2-3, with TRBD1 matching 8 bases. Germline lookup yields CDR1 SGHVS and CDR2 FQNEAQ. The CDR3 spans 15 residues. Trimming cost V 5 bases and J 3 bases; bases outside gene matches: 7.